Here is one T cell receptor beta chain with its context. Its antigen is unknown. This CDR3 is built from 14 residues. The germline V gene encodes CDR1 GTSNPN and CDR2 SVGIG (reference sequence). With 4 bases removed from V and 4 bases from J, the gap between germline ends came to 16 bases. The second PCR ran about 7 to 12 cycles with a sample-barcoded 5' primer and J-beta primers. One entry per CDR3 protein results from TCRdb running MiXCR on the 5' RACE reads. The sample lists more than 650,000 distinct CDR3 sequences, 22% occurring once. The data belong to a study of blood T cells in healthy people across ages. The study, taken as a whole, reports: Correlation between TCR beta diversity and naive T cell percentage was strong.

The TCR was taken from a man in his 70s in good health. Sequenced material: blood. This chain links TRBV30 with TRBJ1-2; D ambiguous. CDR3 sequence (DNA): TGTGCCTGGATTCCAGGAAATGTCGGCTATGGCTACACCTTC. This translates into CAWIPGNVGYGYTF.